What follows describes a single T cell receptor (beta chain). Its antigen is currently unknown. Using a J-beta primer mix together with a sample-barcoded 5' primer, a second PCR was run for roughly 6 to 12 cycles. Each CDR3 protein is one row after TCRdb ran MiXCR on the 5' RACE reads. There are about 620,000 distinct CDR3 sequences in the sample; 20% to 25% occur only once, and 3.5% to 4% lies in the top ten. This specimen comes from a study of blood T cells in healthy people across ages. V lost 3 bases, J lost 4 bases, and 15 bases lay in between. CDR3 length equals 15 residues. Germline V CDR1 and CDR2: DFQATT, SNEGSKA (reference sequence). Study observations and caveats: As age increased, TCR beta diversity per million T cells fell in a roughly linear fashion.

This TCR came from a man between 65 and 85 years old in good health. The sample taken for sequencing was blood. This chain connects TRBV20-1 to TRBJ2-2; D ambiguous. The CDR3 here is CSASNPESSTGELFF. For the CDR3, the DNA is TGCAGTGCTAGCAACCCGGAGTCTTCCACCGGGGAGCTGTTTTTT.